The source of this T cell receptor beta chain is a study of T cells in Graves' hyperthyroidism and ophthalmopathy. Broader study findings: Among thyroid clonotypes expanded above 0.001, most also appeared in blood. Researchers report that a 13 V-J model separated ophthalmopathy from stable hyperthyroidism.

The CDR3 extends over 16 amino acids. CDR1 SNHLY and CDR2 FYNNEI come from the germline V gene. A note on this clonotype: Its cognate antigen is unknown. This may come from a read error, since a much larger clone is one base off.

Using RNA transcripts as the source, TCR beta CDR3 regions were amplified. The HTBI primer set served for first-round RT-PCR of the TCR CDR3. MiXCR, applied by TCRdb to the multiplex PCR reads, yields one record per CDR3 protein. In the table there are approximately 270,000 distinct CDR3 sequences, about 14% of which are singletons. The sequence derives from a woman aged 40 to 50 with Graves' hyperthyroidism that later progressed to Graves' ophthalmopathy. The rearrangement joins TRBV2 to TRBJ2-6, with D perhaps assigned TRBD1 or TRBD2 (5 bases each). The sample was blood. In nucleotides, the CDR3 is TGTGCCAGCAGTGGCTGGGGGTTCTCTGGGACCAACGTCCTGACTTTC. This encodes CASSGWGFSGTNVLTF.